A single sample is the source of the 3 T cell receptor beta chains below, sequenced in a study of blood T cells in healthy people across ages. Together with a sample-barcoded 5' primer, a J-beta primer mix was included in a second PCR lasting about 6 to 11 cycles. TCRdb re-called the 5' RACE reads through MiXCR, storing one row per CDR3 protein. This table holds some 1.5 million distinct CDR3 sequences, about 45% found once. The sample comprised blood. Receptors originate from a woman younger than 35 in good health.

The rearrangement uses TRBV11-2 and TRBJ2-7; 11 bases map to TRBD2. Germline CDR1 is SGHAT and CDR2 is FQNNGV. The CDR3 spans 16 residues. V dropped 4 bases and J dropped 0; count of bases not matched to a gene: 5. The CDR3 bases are TGTGCCAGCAGCTCACTAGCGGGAGCGTACTCCTACGAGCAGTACTTC. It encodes CASSSLAGAYSYEQYF.

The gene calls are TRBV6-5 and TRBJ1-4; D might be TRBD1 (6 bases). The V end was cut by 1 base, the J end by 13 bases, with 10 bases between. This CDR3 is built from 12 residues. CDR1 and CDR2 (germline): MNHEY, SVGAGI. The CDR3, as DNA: TGTGCCAGCAGTTACTGGGGGGGGGCACTGTTTTTT. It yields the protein CASSYWGGALFF.

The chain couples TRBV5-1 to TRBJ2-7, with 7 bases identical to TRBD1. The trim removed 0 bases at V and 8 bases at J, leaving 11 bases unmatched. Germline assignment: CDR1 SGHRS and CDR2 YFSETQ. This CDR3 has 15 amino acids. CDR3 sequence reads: CASSLVAGTALQQYF. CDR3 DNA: TGCGCCAGCAGCTTGGTCGCCGGGACAGCTCTCCAGCAGTACTTC.